The 7 T cell receptor beta chains listed next were all sequenced from one sample in a study of CD8 T cells in Susac syndrome. Random hexamers were used to reverse transcribe the RNA input (about 0.5 to 1 ug). TCRdb used MiXCR to reprocess the immunoSEQ multiplex PCR reads, holding one entry per CDR3 protein. Of over 70,000 distinct CDR3 sequences listed, 95% to 97% are singletons. Sequencing was done on a sample of CD8+ T cells from PBMCs. The source is a human donor with Susac syndrome.

The J gene is TRBJ1-5, the V gene TRBV30; no reliable D call. V lost 0 bases to trimming and J lost 2 bases, with 8 bases between them. The CDR3 loop spans 14 amino acids. Germline V lookup: CDR1 GTSNPN, CDR2 SVGIG (reference sequence). The CDR3: CAWSVTGGNQPQHF. For the CDR3, the DNA is TGTGCCTGGAGTGTAACTGGGGGCAATCAGCCCCAGCATTTT. Using reference TRBV30 and TRBJ1-5 for the parts outside the CDR3, the full variable domain is SQTIHQWPATLVQPVGSPLSLECTVEGTSNPNLYWYRQAAGRGLQLLFYSVGIGQISSEVPQNLSASRPQDRQFILSSKKLLLSDSGFYLCAWSVTGGNQPQHFGDGTRLSIL.

The chain employs TRBV3-1 and TRBJ2-1, with a weak D call TRBD1 (6 bases). V was pared by 4 bases and J by 5 bases, with 12 bases between. The CDR3 covers 14 residues. Looked up from germline, CDR1 is LGHDT and CDR2 is YNNKEL (reference sequence). The CDR3 protein is CASSLNRANNEQFF. In DNA, the CDR3 is TGTGCCAGCAGCCTTAACAGGGCGAACAATGAGCAGTTCTTC.

The DNA for the CDR3 is TGTGCCAGTAGCGGTGAAACTGCCGGGACCTACGAGCAGTACTTC. Translation gives CASSGETAGTYEQYF. The chain recombines TRBV19 with TRBJ2-7; a weak D match, TRBD2 (5 bases). CDR1 LNHDA and CDR2 SQIVND come from the germline V gene (reference sequence). This CDR3 spans 15 amino acids. Trimming left V 6 bases short and J 2 bases short, with 17 bases between. The full variable domain, completed using reference TRBV19 and TRBJ2-7, is DGGITQSPKYLFRKEGQNVTLSCEQNLNHDAMYWYRQDPGQGLRLIYYSQIVNDFQKGDIAEGYSVSREKKESFPLTVTSAQKNPTAFYLCASSGETAGTYEQYFGPGTRLTVT.

V gene TRBV29-1 combines with J gene TRBJ1-2; no definite D call. The CDR3 is 12 amino acids. Germline assignment: CDR1 SQVTM and CDR2 ANQGSEA. The V end lost 5 bases, the J end lost 5 bases, and 12 bases lay between the germline ends. CDR3 sequence: CSVSSDLYGYTF. The CDR3 DNA follows: TGCAGCGTTTCGTCGGATCTTTATGGCTACACCTTC.

This sequence joins TRBV20-1 and TRBJ2-7; a weak D match, TRBD1 (7 bases). CDR1 is DFQATT and CDR2 is SNEGSKA in the germline V gene (reference sequence). The CDR3 has 12 residues. The CDR3 sequence: CGGGTAPYEQYF. Here the CDR3 DNA reads TGCGGCGGCGGGACAGCCCCCTACGAGCAGTACTTC.

The gene calls are TRBV19 and TRBJ1-2; TRBD1 might be the D (5 bases). Germline loops: CDR1 LNHDA, CDR2 SQIVND (reference sequence). The CDR3 sequence is 15 residues long. Trimming took off 7 bases at V and 4 bases at J, with 19 bases between the two ends. In nucleotides, the CDR3 is TGTGCCAGTAATCGCCTGGGGGACGGTGGCTATGGCTACACCTTC. Amino acids: CASNRLGDGGYGYTF. The full variable domain, in which reference TRBV19 and TRBJ1-2 provide the parts outside the CDR3, is DGGITQSPKYLFRKEGQNVTLSCEQNLNHDAMYWYRQDPGQGLRLIYYSQIVNDFQKGDIAEGYSVSREKKESFPLTVTSAQKNPTAFYLCASNRLGDGGYGYTFGSGTRLTVV.

The rearrangement links TRBV9 to TRBJ2-5; TRBD2 agrees at 7 bases. Germline V gene lookup returns CDR1 SGDLS and CDR2 YYNGEE. The CDR3 loop spans 15 amino acids. The J segment lost 3 bases and the V segment lost 3 bases, leaving 8 bases of the junction unmatched. The CDR3 is CASSELARAEETQYF. In DNA form, the CDR3 reads TGTGCCAGCAGCGAACTAGCGAGAGCTGAAGAGACCCAGTACTTC.